The 21 T cell receptor beta chains presented below share a single source sample, sequenced in a study of immune cell composition in non-small cell lung cancer. Data came from immunoSEQ multiplex PCR; TCRdb stores just in-frame clones and leaves some out. This sample has under 3,000 clones, with about 70% found just once. Material: lung tumor tissue. These receptors all stem from a human donor with non-small cell lung cancer.

The chain combines TRBV13 with TRBJ2-7; tentatively, D is TRBD1 (6 bases). CDR3 length equals 12 residues. V lost 5 bases and J lost 5, with 10 bases in between. Germline V gives CDR1 PRHDT, CDR2 FYEKMQ (reference sequence). CDR3 sequence (DNA): TGTGCCAGCAGCGTACAGGGTAACGAGCAGTACTTC. It specifies CASSVQGNEQYF.

The chain joins TRBV5-1 to TRBJ2-7; 11 nucleotides align to TRBD1. This CDR3 is built from 14 residues. V lost 5 bases, J lost 3 bases, and 4 bases stayed unmatched. Per germline, CDR1 SGHRS and CDR2 YFSETQ. In DNA, the CDR3 is TGCGCCAGCAGTTCCGGGACAGGGGGCTACGAGCAGTACTTC. Encoded protein: CASSSGTGGYEQYF.

This clone was seen just once. This rearrangement joins TRBV12-1 to TRBJ2-7; the table assigns TRBD1, which was not confirmed against the DNA. TRBV12-1 is annotated as a pseudogene. This CDR3 comprises 15 residues. The CDR3: CASSSRQGCYYEQYF. CDR3 bases: TGTGCCAGCAGCTCCCGACAGGGTTGCTACTACGAGCAGTACTTC.

The sample holds a few counts of this clone. CDR3 nucleotide sequence: TGTGCCAGCAGCGTGGGTCGAGGTAGCCTTTTCACAGATACGCAGTATTTT. Residues: CASSVGRGSLFTDTQYF. The rearrangement uses TRBV5-4 and TRBJ2-3; D ambiguous. CDR1 and CDR2 (germline): SGHNT, YYREEE (reference sequence). CDR3 length: 17 residues. V lost 4 bases to trimming and J lost 2 bases, with 20 bases between them.

This clone was found once. This chain joins TRBV5-1 and TRBJ1-3; 8 bases map to TRBD1. The CDR3 runs to 15 residues. The germline V gene encodes CDR1 SGHRS and CDR2 YFSETQ. J was trimmed by 4 bases and V by 2 bases; bases with no gene match: 5. CDR3 sequence reads: CASSLSGGEGNTIYF. As DNA, the CDR3 is TGCGCCAGCAGCTTATCAGGGGGCGAGGGAAACACCATATATTTT.

The gene calls are TRBV4-2 and TRBJ2-1, with 8 nucleotides matching TRBD2. V dropped 3 bases and J dropped 3; count of bases not matched to a gene: 7. Germline values: CDR1 LGHNA, CDR2 YNFKEQ. The CDR3 is 16 residues long. The CDR3 sequence is CASSHGGGHHYNEQFF. For the CDR3, the DNA is TGTGCCAGCAGCCACGGGGGGGGGCACCACTACAATGAGCAGTTCTTC.

Only a few counts were recorded for this clone. The chain recombines TRBV7-3 with TRBJ2-3; D perhaps matches TRBD2 (6 bases). Deletions cut 8 bases from V and 2 bases from J, with 17 bases between. This CDR3 has 15 amino acids. Germline CDR1 reads SGHTA; CDR2 reads FQGTGA. CDR3 amino acids: CASRLGSGPTDTQYF. Written as DNA, the CDR3 is TGTGCCAGCCGTTTAGGTAGCGGTCCCACAGATACGCAGTATTTT.

The rearrangement joins TRBV5-4 to TRBJ2-1; 8 bases agree with TRBD1. CDR1 SGHNT and CDR2 YYREEE come from the germline V gene (reference sequence). This CDR3 spans 16 amino acids. With V trimmed by 6 bases and J by 6 bases, 14 bases remained unmatched. The CDR3 spells CASKVGSTGDPNEQFF. CDR3 nucleotide sequence: TGTGCCAGCAAGGTAGGATCGACAGGGGACCCCAATGAGCAGTTCTTC.

The chain is built from TRBV4-3 and TRBJ1-2, with D perhaps TRBD1 (6 bases). This CDR3 has 15 amino acids. Germline V gene sequence: CDR1 LGHNA, CDR2 YSLEER. Trimming removed 1 base at V and 7 bases at J, with 16 bases between. The CDR3 reads CASSQGGGDFGGYTF. Written as DNA, the CDR3 is TGCGCCAGCAGCCAAGGAGGGGGGGACTTCGGTGGCTACACCTTC.

This sequence joins TRBV5-4 and TRBJ2-7, with 14 nucleotides matching TRBD2. Trimming took 4 bases from V and 9 from J; bases not matched to a gene: 12. The CDR3 consists of 16 residues. CDR1 SGHNT and CDR2 YYREEE come from the germline V gene (reference sequence). Here the CDR3 reads CASSPGLAGDLDTQYF. CDR3 nucleotides: TGTGCCAGCAGCCCGGGACTAGCGGGGGACCTCGACACGCAGTACTTC.

This chain uses TRBV15 with TRBJ2-2, with 9 nucleotides matching TRBD1. The CDR3 has 16 residues. Germline V gene lookup returns CDR1 LNHNV and CDR2 YYDKDF (reference sequence). The V and J ends lost 5 bases and 3 bases, in that order; junction bases with no gene match: 7. The CDR3 sequence is CATSGGQGRYTGELFF. The CDR3 DNA is TGTGCCACCAGCGGAGGACAGGGGCGGTACACCGGGGAGCTGTTTTTT. Filled out from reference TRBV15 and TRBJ2-2, the complete variable domain reads DAMVIQNPRYQVTQFGKPVTLSCSQTLNHNVMYWYQQKSSQAPKLLFHYYDKDFNNEADTPDNFQSRRPNTSFCFLDIRSPGLGDTAMYLCATSGGQGRYTGELFFGEGSRLTVL.

This sequence joins TRBV7-3 and TRBJ1-1; TRBD1 is a possible D gene (6 bases). CDR3 length: 17 residues. Trimming removed 1 base at V and 6 bases at J, with 21 bases between. CDR1 is SGHTA and CDR2 is FQGTGA in the germline V gene. This chain's CDR3 is CASSLRGGPRWEAEAFF. For the CDR3, the DNA is TGTGCCAGCAGCTTAAGGGGGGGCCCGAGGTGGGAAGCTGAAGCTTTCTTT. Looking up the rest from reference TRBV7-3 and TRBJ1-1 gives the full variable domain: GAGVSQTPSNKVTEKGKYVELRCDPISGHTALYWYRQSLGQGPEFLIYFQGTGAADDSGLPNDRFFAVRPEGSVSTLKIQRTERGDSAVYLCASSLRGGPRWEAEAFFGQGTRLTVV.

The chain carries TRBV25-1 and TRBJ1-2; D is possibly TRBD1 (6 bases). Germline V gene lookup returns CDR1 MGHDK and CDR2 SYGVNS. CDR3 length: 13 amino acids. V lost 2 bases to trimming and J lost 8 bases, with 12 bases between them. The CDR3 loop is CASSEGRGGGYTF. The CDR3 DNA reads TGTGCCAGCAGTGAAGGCAGGGGCGGAGGCTACACCTTC.

V gene TRBV7-9 combines with J gene TRBJ1-4; D uncertain. The CDR3 totals 15 residues. Deletions cut 3 bases from V and 3 bases from J, with 11 bases between. CDR1 and CDR2 (germline): SEHNR, FQNEAQ (reference sequence). CDR3 nucleotide sequence: TGTGCCAGCAGCTTCACCGGGATATCTAATGAAAAACTGTTTTTT. It specifies CASSFTGISNEKLFF.

The chain joins TRBV5-1 to TRBJ2-1; 7 nucleotides line up with TRBD2. V trimming: 0 bases; J trimming: 10 bases; junction bases outside the gene matches: 4. CDR3 length: 13 residues. Germline CDR1 SGHRS, CDR2 YFSETQ. For the CDR3, the DNA is TGCGCCAGCAGCTTGGAGTTGACTAGCGAGCAGTTCTTC. This translates into CASSLELTSEQFF.

This clone was seen only once. The rearrangement uses TRBV5-1 and TRBJ2-3, with D unclear. V lost 4 bases and J 2 bases, leaving 5 bases between the germline ends. Germline V lookup: CDR1 SGHRS, CDR2 YFSETQ. The CDR3 sequence is 12 residues long. The CDR3 DNA is TGCGCCAGCAGCGGAGACACAGATACGCAGTATTTT. It is translated as CASSGDTDTQYF.

This clone was detected once. The chain recombines TRBV6-5 with TRBJ2-3; no definite D call. Germline values: CDR1 MNHEY, CDR2 SVGAGI. This CDR3 spans 13 amino acids. V shed 0 bases and J shed 5 bases, with 6 bases lying between them. The CDR3 is CASSYSRGDTQYF. In nucleotides, the CDR3 is TGTGCCAGCAGTTACTCGCGAGGAGATACGCAGTATTTT.

This chain's CDR3 is CASSGDRATEQYF. Written as DNA, the CDR3 is TGTGCCAGCAGTGGGGACAGGGCAACGGAGCAGTACTTC. The chain combines TRBV6-5 with TRBJ2-7; 9 nucleotides line up with TRBD1. V lost 5 bases and J lost 7; bases outside the gene matches: 6. The CDR3 has 13 residues. Germline-derived CDR1 and CDR2 are MNHEY and SVGAGI.

This clone was counted once. The gene calls are TRBV10-3 and TRBJ2-3, with 11 positions matching TRBD2. Germline V gene lookup returns CDR1 ENHRY and CDR2 SYGVKD. V lost 4 bases and J lost 4; bases outside the gene matches: 7. The CDR3 totals 16 residues. The chain's CDR3 is CAISVVTSGDPDTQYF. Here the CDR3 DNA reads TGTGCCATCAGTGTAGTGACTAGCGGGGACCCAGATACGCAGTATTTT.

This clone has a single count. This chain links TRBV6-5 with TRBJ2-7; 8 nucleotides align to TRBD1. The CDR3 extends over 15 amino acids. The trim removed 7 bases at V and 7 bases at J, leaving 15 bases unmatched. Germline V lookup: CDR1 MNHEY, CDR2 SVGAGI. CDR3 sequence: CASTRQYTTGGEQYF. The CDR3 nucleotides are TGTGCCAGCACTCGGCAATATACCACAGGGGGGGAGCAGTACTTC.

This clone is a singleton in its sample. The J gene is TRBJ2-2, the V gene TRBV2; possible D gene TRBD2, 5 bases. The CDR3 consists of 12 residues. Per germline, CDR1 SNHLY and CDR2 FYNNEI. V was clipped by 7 bases and J by 7 bases, with 10 bases between them. CDR3 bases: TGTGCCAGCACGGGATCCGGCGGGGAGCTGTTTTTT. Translating gives CASTGSGGELFF.